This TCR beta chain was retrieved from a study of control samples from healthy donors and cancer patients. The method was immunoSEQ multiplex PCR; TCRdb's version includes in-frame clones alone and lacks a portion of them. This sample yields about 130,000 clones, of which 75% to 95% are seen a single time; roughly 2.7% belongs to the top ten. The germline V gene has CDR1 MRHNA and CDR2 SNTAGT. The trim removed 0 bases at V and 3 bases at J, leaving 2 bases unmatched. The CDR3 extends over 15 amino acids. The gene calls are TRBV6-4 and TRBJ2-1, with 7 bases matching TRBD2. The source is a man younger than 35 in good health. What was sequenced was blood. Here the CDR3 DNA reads TGTGCCAGCAGTGACTCGGGGGGGGACTACAATGAGCAGTTCTTC. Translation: CASSDSGGDYNEQFF.